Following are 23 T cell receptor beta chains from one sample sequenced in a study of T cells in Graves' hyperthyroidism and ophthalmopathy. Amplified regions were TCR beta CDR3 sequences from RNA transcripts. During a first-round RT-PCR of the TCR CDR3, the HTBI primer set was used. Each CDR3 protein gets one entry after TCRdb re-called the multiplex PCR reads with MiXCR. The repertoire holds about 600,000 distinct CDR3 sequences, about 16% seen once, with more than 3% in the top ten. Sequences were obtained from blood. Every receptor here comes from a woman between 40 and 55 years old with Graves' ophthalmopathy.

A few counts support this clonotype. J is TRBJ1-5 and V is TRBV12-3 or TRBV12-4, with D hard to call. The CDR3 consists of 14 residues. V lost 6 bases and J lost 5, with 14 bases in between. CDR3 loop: CASRSPAPYQPQHF. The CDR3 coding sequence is TGTGCCAGCAGGTCCCCTGCGCCCTATCAGCCCCAGCATTTT.

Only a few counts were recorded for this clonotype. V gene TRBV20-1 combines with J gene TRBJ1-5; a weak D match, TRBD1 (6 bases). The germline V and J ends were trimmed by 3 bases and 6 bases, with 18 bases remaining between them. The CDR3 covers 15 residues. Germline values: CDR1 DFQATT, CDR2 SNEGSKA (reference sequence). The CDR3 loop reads CSASLDRRGSQPQHF. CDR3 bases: TGCAGTGCTAGCCTGGACAGACGTGGTAGTCAGCCCCAGCATTTT.

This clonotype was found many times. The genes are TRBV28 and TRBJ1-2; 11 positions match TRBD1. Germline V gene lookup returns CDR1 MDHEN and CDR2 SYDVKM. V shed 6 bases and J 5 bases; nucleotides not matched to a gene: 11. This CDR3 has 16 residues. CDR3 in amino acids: CASREPTGQGAYGYTF. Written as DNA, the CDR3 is TGTGCCAGCAGAGAACCGACAGGACAGGGGGCATATGGCTACACCTTC.

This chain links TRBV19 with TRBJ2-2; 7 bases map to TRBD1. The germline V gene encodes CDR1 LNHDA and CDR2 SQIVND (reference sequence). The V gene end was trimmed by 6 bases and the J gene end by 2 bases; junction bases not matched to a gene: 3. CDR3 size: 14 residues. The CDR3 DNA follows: TGTGCCAGTAGGGGACAGTTTAACACCGGGGAGCTGTTTTTT. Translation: CASRGQFNTGELFF.

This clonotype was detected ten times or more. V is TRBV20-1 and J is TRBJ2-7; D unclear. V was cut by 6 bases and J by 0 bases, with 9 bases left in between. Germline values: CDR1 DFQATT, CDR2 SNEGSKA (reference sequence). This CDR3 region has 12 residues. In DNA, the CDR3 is TGCAGTGCGAAGGCAGACTCCTACGAGCAGTACTTC. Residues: CSAKADSYEQYF.

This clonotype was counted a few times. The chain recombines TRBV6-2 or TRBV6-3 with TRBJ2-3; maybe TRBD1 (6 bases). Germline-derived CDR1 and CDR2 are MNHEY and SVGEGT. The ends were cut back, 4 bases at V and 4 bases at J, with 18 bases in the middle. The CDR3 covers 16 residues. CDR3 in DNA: TGTGCCAGCAGTTCCCACAACAGGGAAGAGGCAGATACGCAGTATTTT. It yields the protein CASSSHNREEADTQYF.

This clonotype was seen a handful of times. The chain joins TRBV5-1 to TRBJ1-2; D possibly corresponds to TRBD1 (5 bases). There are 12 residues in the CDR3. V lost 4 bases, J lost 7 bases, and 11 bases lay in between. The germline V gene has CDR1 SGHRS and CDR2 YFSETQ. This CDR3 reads CASSDPGGGYTF. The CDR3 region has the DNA TGCGCCAGCAGCGATCCGGGGGGTGGCTACACCTTC. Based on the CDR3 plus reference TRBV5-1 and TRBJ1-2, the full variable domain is KAGVTQTPRYLIKTRGQQVTLSCSPISGHRSVSWYQQTPGQGLQFLFEYFSETQRNKGNFPGRFSGRQFSNSRSEMNVSTLELGDSALYLCASSDPGGGYTFGSGTRLTVV.

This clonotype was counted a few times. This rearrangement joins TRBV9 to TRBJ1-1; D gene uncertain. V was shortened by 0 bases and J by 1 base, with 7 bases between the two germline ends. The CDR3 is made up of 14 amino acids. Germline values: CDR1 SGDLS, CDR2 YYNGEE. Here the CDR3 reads CASSVGQPNTEAFF. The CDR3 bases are TGTGCCAGCAGCGTAGGGCAGCCGAACACTGAAGCTTTCTTT.

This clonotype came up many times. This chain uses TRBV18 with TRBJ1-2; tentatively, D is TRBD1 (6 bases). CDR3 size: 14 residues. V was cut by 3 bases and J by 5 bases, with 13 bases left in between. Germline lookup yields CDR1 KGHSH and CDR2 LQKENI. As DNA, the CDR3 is TGTGCCAGCTCACCGACAGGAAGGGAGTATGGCTACACCTTC. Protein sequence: CASSPTGREYGYTF.

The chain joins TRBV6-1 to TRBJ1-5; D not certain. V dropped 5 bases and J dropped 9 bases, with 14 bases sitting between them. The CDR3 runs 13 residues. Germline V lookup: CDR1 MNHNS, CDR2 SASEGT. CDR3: CASSPNSMRPQHF. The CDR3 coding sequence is TGTGCCAGCAGTCCGAACTCCATGAGGCCCCAGCATTTT.

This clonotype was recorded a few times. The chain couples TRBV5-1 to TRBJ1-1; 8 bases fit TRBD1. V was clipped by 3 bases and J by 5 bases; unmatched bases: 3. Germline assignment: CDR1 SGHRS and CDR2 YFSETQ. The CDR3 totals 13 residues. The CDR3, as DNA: TGCGCCAGCAGCTCACAGGGGGTTACTGAAGCTTTCTTT. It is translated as CASSSQGVTEAFF.

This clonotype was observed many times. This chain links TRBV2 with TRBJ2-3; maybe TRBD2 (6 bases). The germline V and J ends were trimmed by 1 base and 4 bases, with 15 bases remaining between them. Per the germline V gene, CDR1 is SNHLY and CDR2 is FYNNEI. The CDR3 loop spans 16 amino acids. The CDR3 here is CASSEGGLATADTQYF. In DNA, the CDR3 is TGTGCCAGCAGTGAAGGGGGCCTAGCGACCGCAGATACGCAGTATTTT. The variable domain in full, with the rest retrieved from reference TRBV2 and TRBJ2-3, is EPEVTQTPSHQVTQMGQEVILRCVPISNHLYFYWYRQILGQKVEFLVSFYNNEISEKSEIFDDQFSVERPDGSNFTLKIRSTKLEDSAMYFCASSEGGLATADTQYFGPGTRLTVL.

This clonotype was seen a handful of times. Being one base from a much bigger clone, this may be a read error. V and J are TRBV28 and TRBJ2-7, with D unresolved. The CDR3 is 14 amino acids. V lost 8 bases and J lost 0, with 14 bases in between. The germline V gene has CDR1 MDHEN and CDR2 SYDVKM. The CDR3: CASGIDPLSYEQYF. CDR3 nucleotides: TGTGCCAGCGGCATAGATCCCCTCTCCTACGAGCAGTACTTC. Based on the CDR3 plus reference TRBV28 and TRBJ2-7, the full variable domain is DVKVTQSSRYLVKRTGEKVFLECVQDMDHENMFWYRQDPGLGLRLIYFSYDVKMKEKGDIPEGYSVSREKKERFSLILESASTNQTSMYLCASGIDPLSYEQYFGPGTRLTVT.

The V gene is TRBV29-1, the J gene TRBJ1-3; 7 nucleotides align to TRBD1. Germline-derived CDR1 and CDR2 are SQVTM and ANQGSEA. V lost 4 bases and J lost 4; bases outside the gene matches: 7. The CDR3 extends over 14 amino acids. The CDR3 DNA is TGCAGCGTTGTTTGGGGGGACAGAGGAAACACCATATATTTT. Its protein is CSVVWGDRGNTIYF.

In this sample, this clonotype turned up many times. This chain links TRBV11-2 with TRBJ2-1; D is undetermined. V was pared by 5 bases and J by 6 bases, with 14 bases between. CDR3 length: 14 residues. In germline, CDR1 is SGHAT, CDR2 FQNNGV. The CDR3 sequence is CASSPRSGFNEQFF. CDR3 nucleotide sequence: TGTGCCAGCAGCCCCCGGAGTGGGTTCAATGAGCAGTTCTTC. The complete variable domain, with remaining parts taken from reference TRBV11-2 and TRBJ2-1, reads EAGVAQSPRYKIIEKRQSVAFWCNPISGHATLYWYQQILGQGPKLLIQFQNNGVVDDSQLPKDRFSAERLKGVDSTLKIQPAKLEDSAVYLCASSPRSGFNEQFFGPGTRLTVL.

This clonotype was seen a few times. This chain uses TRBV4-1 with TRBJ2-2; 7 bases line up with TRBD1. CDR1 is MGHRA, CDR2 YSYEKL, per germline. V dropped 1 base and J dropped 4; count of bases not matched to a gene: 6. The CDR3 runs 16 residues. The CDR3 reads CASSQVEGAGTGELFF. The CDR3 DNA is TGCGCCAGCAGCCAAGTTGAGGGGGCGGGCACCGGGGAGCTGTTTTTT.

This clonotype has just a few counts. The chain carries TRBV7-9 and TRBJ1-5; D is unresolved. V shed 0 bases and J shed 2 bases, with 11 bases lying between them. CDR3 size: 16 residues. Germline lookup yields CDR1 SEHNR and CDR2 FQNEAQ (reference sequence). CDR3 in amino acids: CASSLANSQGNQPQHF. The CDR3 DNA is TGTGCCAGCAGCTTAGCGAACAGCCAGGGCAATCAGCCCCAGCATTTT.

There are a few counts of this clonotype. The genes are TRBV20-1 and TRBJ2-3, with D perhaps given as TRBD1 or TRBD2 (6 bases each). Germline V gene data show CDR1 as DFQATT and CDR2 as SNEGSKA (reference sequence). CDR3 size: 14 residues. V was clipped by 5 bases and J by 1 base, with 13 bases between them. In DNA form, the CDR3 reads TGCAGTGCTGGGAGGAGACAGGGCACAGATACGCAGTATTTT. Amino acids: CSAGRRQGTDTQYF.

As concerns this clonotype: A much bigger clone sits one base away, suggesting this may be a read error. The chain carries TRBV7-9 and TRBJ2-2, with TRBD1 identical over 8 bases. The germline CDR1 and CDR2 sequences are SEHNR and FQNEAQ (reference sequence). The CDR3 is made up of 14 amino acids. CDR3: CAGSADRASGELFF. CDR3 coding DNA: TGTGCCGGCAGCGCGGACAGGGCGTCCGGGGAGCTGTTTTTT.

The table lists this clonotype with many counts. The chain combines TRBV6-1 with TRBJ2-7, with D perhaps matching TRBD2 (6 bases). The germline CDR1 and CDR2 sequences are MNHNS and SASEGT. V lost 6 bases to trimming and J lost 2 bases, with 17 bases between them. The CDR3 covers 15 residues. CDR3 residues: CASRAREDNPYEQYF. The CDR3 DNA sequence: TGTGCCAGCAGGGCGAGGGAGGACAACCCCTACGAGCAGTACTTC.

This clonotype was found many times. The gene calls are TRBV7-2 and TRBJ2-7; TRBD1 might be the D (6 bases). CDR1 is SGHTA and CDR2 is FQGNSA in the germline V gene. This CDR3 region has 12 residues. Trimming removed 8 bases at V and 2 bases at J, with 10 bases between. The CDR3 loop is CASRQDTYEQYF. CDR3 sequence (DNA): TGTGCCAGCCGACAGGACACCTACGAGCAGTACTTC.

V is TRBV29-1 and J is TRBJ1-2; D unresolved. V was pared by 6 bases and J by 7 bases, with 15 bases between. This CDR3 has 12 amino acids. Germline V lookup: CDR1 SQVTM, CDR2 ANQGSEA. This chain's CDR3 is CSVLPITAGYTF. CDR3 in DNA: TGCAGCGTCCTACCCATAACAGCTGGCTACACCTTC.

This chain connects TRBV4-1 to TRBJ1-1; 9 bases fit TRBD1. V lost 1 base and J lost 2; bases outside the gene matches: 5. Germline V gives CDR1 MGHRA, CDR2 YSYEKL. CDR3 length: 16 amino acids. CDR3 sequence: CASSQGQGVVNTEAFF. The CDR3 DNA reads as TGCGCCAGCAGCCAAGGACAGGGGGTAGTAAACACTGAAGCTTTCTTT.